These T cell receptor beta chains were read from a single sample in a study of response to subunit inactivated influenza vaccine. Using its own MiXCR run on the RT-PCR reads, TCRdb lists one record per CDR3 protein. The table includes fewer than 800,000 distinct CDR3 sequences, approximately 15% detected once. Sequencing was performed on PBMCs from blood, taken less than 13 days after vaccination. These receptor sequences come from a man aged 50-59 years who received an inactivated influenza vaccine. CDR3s include the opening cysteine and the closing phenylalanine or tryptophan. The D gene is left open where the match is weak. For some rows the clone size is stated as once, few or many, or as a class when expanded; others skip it.

d_call clone_size j_call v_call cdr3_nt cdr3_aa
TRBD2 - TRBJ2-7 TRBV7-2 TGTGCCAGCAGCTTAGAAGTGGCGGGAGAGATGTACTTC CASSLEVAGEMYF
- - TRBJ1-2 TRBV12-3/TRBV12-4 TGTGCCAGCAGTTTAATGGGCTATGGCTACACCTTC CASSLMGYGYTF
TRBD2 - TRBJ2-3 TRBV29-1 TGCAGCGCTAGAGGACTAGCGGTAGATACGCAGTATTTT CSARGLAVDTQYF
- - TRBJ1-1 TRBV6-2/TRBV6-3 TGTGCCAGCTTTTTTGGGGGACGGAAGGACACTGAAGCTTTCTTT CASFFGGRKDTEAFF
TRBD1 few TRBJ2-1 TRBV28 TGTGCCAGCAGTCCACCGGACAGGAACAATGAGCAGTTCTTC CASSPPDRNNEQFF
TRBD1 - TRBJ1-5 TRBV6-2/TRBV6-3 TGTGCCAGCAGCCGGGACAGGGGCATTGTTCAGCCCCAGCATTTT CASSRDRGIVQPQHF
- few TRBJ2-1 TRBV20-1 TGCAGTGCTCCGGGACTGGTCTCCTACAATGAGCAGTTCTTC CSAPGLVSYNEQFF
TRBD2 few TRBJ2-7 TRBV6-1 TGTGCCAGCGCTAGCGGGTCAACCTACGAGCAGTACTTC CASASGSTYEQYF
- few TRBJ2-5 TRBV29-1 TGCAGCGTTGATTTTATGGAGACCCAGTACTTC CSVDFMETQYF
- - TRBJ2-1 TRBV11-2 TGTGCCAGCAGCTTACTAGTGTCGTGGGCTAGCGACAATGAGCAGTTCTTC CASSLLVSWASDNEQFF
- few TRBJ1-4 TRBV11-2 TGTGCCAGCAGCGGAGGGGCGCGACAGTTTGCAACTAATGAAAAACTGTTTTTT CASSGGARQFATNEKLFF
- - TRBJ1-6 TRBV10-1 TGCGCCAGCAGTGGAGGGACAAATTCACCCCTCCACTTT CASSGGTNSPLHF
- - TRBJ2-7 TRBV20-1 TGCAGTGCTCCAGGTTCGTGGGAGCGGCCCTCCTACGAGCAGTACTTC CSAPGSWERPSYEQYF
- few TRBJ1-2 TRBV7-2 TGTGCCAGCAGCTTAGGTCGGACCCGTCAGTTGTACTATGGCTACACCTTC CASSLGRTRQLYYGYTF
- many TRBJ2-2 TRBV20-1 TGCAGTGCTAGCGGGACTAACACCGGGGAGCTGTTTTTT CSASGTNTGELFF
- few TRBJ2-3 TRBV20-1 TGCAGTGCTAGACCCATGGCAGTCAGCACAGATACGCAGTATTTT CSARPMAVSTDTQYF
- many TRBJ1-2 TRBV21-1 TGTGCCAGCAGCAAAGGGGGCGCGAGCTATGGCTACACCTTC CASSKGGASYGYTF
- - TRBJ2-7 TRBV6-2/TRBV6-3 TGTGCCAGCAGTTGGTTTACTAGCTACGAGCAGTACTTC CASSWFTSYEQYF
TRBD2 - TRBJ2-1 TRBV7-2 TGTGCCAGCACCTTTAGCGGGAGCAGGGATGAGCAGTTCTTC CASTFSGSRDEQFF
- few TRBJ2-5 TRBV12-3/TRBV12-4 TGTGCCAGCAGTCCCCTCGAAGAGACCCAGTACTTC CASSPLEETQYF
- many TRBJ2-3 TRBV7-2 TGTGCCAGCAGCTTAATTATCGGCACAGATACGCAGTATTTT CASSLIIGTDTQYF
- few TRBJ1-5 TRBV6-5 TGTGCCAGCAGTTACTCGGTAGGGGTCGGTCAGCCCCAGCATTTT CASSYSVGVGQPQHF
TRBD1 once TRBJ2-2 TRBV5-1 TGCGCCAGCAGCTTCCGGGACAGCAACACCGGGGAGCTGTTTTTT CASSFRDSNTGELFF
TRBD1 few TRBJ2-7 TRBV9 TGTGCCAGCAGCGTAGCCGGACAGGGTTACGAGCAGTACTTC CASSVAGQGYEQYF
- few TRBJ2-7 TRBV24-1 TGTGCCACCAGTGGCCCGGTCTCCGGGACCGGGAGCCACTACGAGCAGTACTTC CATSGPVSGTGSHYEQYF
- - TRBJ2-7 TRBV3-1 TGTGCCAGCAGCCAAGGCCTCTTCTCCTACGAGCAGTACTTC CASSQGLFSYEQYF
- few TRBJ2-6 TRBV29-1 TGCAGCGTGAGGGACACCTCTGGGGCCAACGTCCTGACTTTC CSVRDTSGANVLTF
- - TRBJ2-1 TRBV7-6 TGTGCCAGCAGCTACCCCGGGAGCGTGGAGCAGTTCTTC CASSYPGSVEQFF
- - TRBJ1-1 TRBV5-1 TGCGCCAGCAGCCCTGGTACGGGACTGTCGTTCATGAACACTGAAGCTTTCTTT CASSPGTGLSFMNTEAFF
- - TRBJ2-7 TRBV7-2 TGTGCCAGCAGCCCCCAATCGGCGGGTGAGCAGTACTTC CASSPQSAGEQYF
- - TRBJ2-3 TRBV5-1 TGCGCCAGCAGCTTGGTGGCCAGAACAGATACGCAGTATTTT CASSLVARTDTQYF
- - TRBJ1-5 TRBV2 TGTGCCAGCAGGGAGGGCCTCCTCAATCAGCCCCAGCATTTT CASREGLLNQPQHF
- many TRBJ1-1 TRBV7-9 TGTGCCAGCAGCCCAGGGGTTTCAGGAAACGCTGAAGCTTTCTTT CASSPGVSGNAEAFF
TRBD1 few TRBJ2-3 TRBV7-8 TGTGCCAGCAGCACTAGACAGGGGGACACAGATACGCAGTATTTT CASSTRQGDTDTQYF
- - TRBJ1-1 TRBV6-1 TGTGCCAGCAGTCCCCGGCTCGTGAACACTGAAGCTTTCTTT CASSPRLVNTEAFF
- many TRBJ2-3 TRBV18 TGTGCCAGCTCACCACCGATGTACGGTACGCAGTATTTT CASSPPMYGTQYF
- few TRBJ2-5 TRBV6-7 TGTGCCAGCAGTTACTATAAAGATCAGGAGACCCAGTACTTC CASSYYKDQETQYF
- few TRBJ2-3 TRBV20-1 TGCAGTGCTAGGGGCGAAAGGTCAGATACGCAGTATTTT CSARGERSDTQYF
TRBD2 - TRBJ2-3 TRBV2 TGTGCCAGCAGTGGGGCTAGCGGGAGATTCACAGATACGCAGTATTTT CASSGASGRFTDTQYF
- few TRBJ1-6 TRBV5-1 TGCGCCAGCAGCTTGACGGCAGCTAATTCACCCCTCCACTTT CASSLTAANSPLHF
TRBD1 - TRBJ1-4 TRBV15 TGTGCCACCAGCAGTGACAGGGTCGTAGAAAAACTGTTTTTT CATSSDRVVEKLFF
- - TRBJ2-7 TRBV5-5 TGTGCCAGCAGCTTGGCTGGGACAATGAGCTCCTACGAGCAGTACTTC CASSLAGTMSSYEQYF
- many TRBJ1-2 TRBV28 TGTGCCAGCAGCCCACCTCACGGGGGCTACACCTTC CASSPPHGGYTF
- many TRBJ2-6 TRBV18 TGTGCCAGCTCACCACCCACAGGGGCCAACGTCCTGACTTTC CASSPPTGANVLTF